These 19 T cell receptor beta chains originate from one sample sequenced in a study of T cells after yellow fever vaccination. MiXCR, applied by TCRdb to the 5' RACE reads, yields one record per CDR3 protein. The sample comprises over 85,000 distinct CDR3 sequences, almost 9% of which are singletons, and approximately 15% rests with the top ten. The sample was CD8+ T cells not binding an NS4B(214-222) dextramer, sorted from PBMCs, taken approximately 16 days after the first yellow fever vaccination. The source is a young man who received the YFV17D yellow fever vaccine.

This clonotype was detected ten times or more. The gene calls are TRBV28 and TRBJ2-5; tentatively, D is TRBD2 (6 bases). The V and J ends lost 2 bases and 2 bases respectively, with 12 bases between them. Germline V gives CDR1 MDHEN, CDR2 SYDVKM. The CDR3 runs 15 residues. The DNA for the CDR3 is TGTGCCAGCAGTTTAAACGCGGGGCGACAAGAGACCCAGTACTTC. This translates into CASSLNAGRQETQYF.

This clonotype was seen more than once but under ten times. This chain joins TRBV6-5 and TRBJ2-1; D is unresolved. The germline V gene has CDR1 MNHEY and CDR2 SVGAGI. V lost 2 bases and J 8 bases, leaving 10 bases between the germline ends. The CDR3 contains 13 residues. This CDR3 is CASSYPPSDEQFF. CDR3 coding DNA: TGTGCCAGCAGTTACCCTCCCAGCGATGAGCAGTTCTTC.

This clonotype has a handful of counts. The rearrangement joins TRBV12-3 or TRBV12-4 to TRBJ1-2; D gene ambiguous. The CDR3 is made up of 12 amino acids. V lost 8 bases, J lost 2 bases, and 9 bases lay in between. This CDR3 reads CASFEANYGYTF. In DNA form, the CDR3 reads TGTGCCAGCTTTGAGGCGAACTATGGCTACACCTTC.

This clonotype was counted only a few times. The rearrangement uses TRBV7-2 and TRBJ2-5; TRBD2 matches at 13 bases. Trimming at V came to 5 bases and at J to 5 bases, leaving 5 bases not matched to a gene. The germline gives CDR1 SGHTA, CDR2 FQGNSA. This CDR3 region has 15 residues. The CDR3 nucleotides are TGTGCCAGCAGCCTGGGGACTAGCGGGGTTGAGACCCAGTACTTC. It yields the protein CASSLGTSGVETQYF.

This chain joins TRBV9 and TRBJ1-2; TRBD1 agrees at 9 bases. The V segment lost 5 bases and the J segment 2 bases; nucleotides outside the gene matches: 4. Germline V gene data show CDR1 as SGDLS and CDR2 as YYNGEE. The CDR3 length is 14 residues. The CDR3 protein is CASRTQGANYGYTF. DNA of the CDR3: TGTGCCAGCAGGACACAGGGGGCGAACTATGGCTACACCTTC.

This clonotype was seen a handful of times. V is TRBV12-3 or TRBV12-4 and J is TRBJ2-7, with TRBD2 as a possible D gene (7 bases). This CDR3 is built from 12 residues. V dropped 3 bases and J dropped 6 bases, with 9 bases sitting between them. This CDR3 reads CASSLGGPEQYV. The CDR3, as DNA: TGTGCCAGCAGTTTGGGGGGGCCCGAGCAGTACGTC.

This clonotype was recorded many times. V usage is TRBV10-3 and J usage is TRBJ2-7, with 7 bases fitting TRBD1. The CDR3 runs 15 residues. From germline, CDR1 is ENHRY and CDR2 SYGVKD. The V segment lost 5 bases and the J segment 0 bases; nucleotides outside the gene matches: 7. CDR3 nucleotides: TGTGCCATCAGTTACACAGGGGAGAGCTCCTACGAGCAGTACTTC. Translation: CAISYTGESSYEQYF.

This clonotype was found a few times. The chain is built from TRBV5-1 and TRBJ1-1; unclear D gene. The CDR3 loop spans 14 amino acids. Trimming left V 1 base short and J 1 base short, with 8 bases between. Germline CDR1 SGHRS, CDR2 YFSETQ. The CDR3 DNA is TGCGCCAGCAGCTTGACAGCATGGAACACTGAAGCTTTCTTT. Encoded protein: CASSLTAWNTEAFF. Variable domain in full (rest from reference TRBV5-1 and TRBJ1-1): KAGVTQTPRYLIKTRGQQVTLSCSPISGHRSVSWYQQTPGQGLQFLFEYFSETQRNKGNFPGRFSGRQFSNSRSEMNVSTLELGDSALYLCASSLTAWNTEAFFGQGTRLTVV.

The chain links TRBV5-8 to TRBJ1-5; tentatively, D is TRBD1 (5 bases). Deletions cut 0 bases from V and 2 bases from J, with 12 bases between. The CDR3 is 16 amino acids. CDR1 SGHTS and CDR2 YDEGEE come from the germline V gene. This CDR3 is CASSLARGTGNQPQHF. The CDR3 DNA reads as TGTGCCAGCAGCTTGGCGCGAGGGACGGGCAATCAGCCCCAGCATTTT.

The genes are TRBV3-1 and TRBJ1-4; no definite D call. Germline-derived CDR1 and CDR2 are LGHDT and YNNKEL (reference sequence). Trimming cost V 4 bases and J 0 bases, with 12 bases left between them. The CDR3 runs to 16 residues. The CDR3 DNA is TGTGCCAGCAGCCGGACGGGAATAGCAACTAATGAAAAACTGTTTTTT. This translates into CASSRTGIATNEKLFF.

The V and J genes are TRBV12-3 or TRBV12-4 and TRBJ1-4, with D possibly TRBD1 on 5 matching bases. Between the trimmed V and J ends, which lost 6 bases and 8 bases, there was a span of 19 bases. The length of the CDR3 is 15 residues. The DNA of the CDR3 is TGTGCCAGCAGAGGACCAACAGGTGTCTTGGAAAAACTGTTTTTT. Protein: CASRGPTGVLEKLFF.

V is TRBV12-3 or TRBV12-4 and J is TRBJ1-5, with no clear D. With 7 bases removed from V and 8 bases from J, the gap between germline ends came to 15 bases. The CDR3 totals 13 residues. CDR3: CASNDGLKKPQHF. DNA of the CDR3: TGTGCCAGCAATGACGGACTGAAGAAGCCCCAGCATTTT.

The chain combines TRBV7-9 with TRBJ2-1, with D tentatively TRBD1 or TRBD2 (5 bases each). The V end lost 3 bases, the J end lost 2 bases, and 11 bases lay between the germline ends. Germline-derived CDR1 and CDR2 are SEHNR and FQNEAQ (reference sequence). The CDR3 contains 15 residues. The CDR3 sequence: CASSLGDGPYNEQFF. The CDR3 nucleotides are TGTGCCAGCAGCTTGGGGGACGGACCCTACAATGAGCAGTTCTTC.

This clonotype was found a few times. This chain connects TRBV4-3 to TRBJ2-5; 7 bases fit TRBD2. J lost 2 bases, V lost 1 base, and 4 bases had no gene match. CDR1 and CDR2 (germline): LGHNA, YSLEER. The length of the CDR3 is 15 residues. The CDR3 DNA reads as TGCGCCAGCAGCCAAGGGGGGAGGGAGCAAGAGACCCAGTACTTC. Residues: CASSQGGREQETQYF.

This clonotype was observed a handful of times. V usage is TRBV2 and J usage is TRBJ2-1, with D hard to call. This CDR3 spans 12 amino acids. The germline V gene encodes CDR1 SNHLY and CDR2 FYNNEI. The germline V and J ends were trimmed by 6 bases and 8 bases, with 11 bases remaining between them. This chain's CDR3 is CASRLLRYEQFF. CDR3 DNA: TGTGCCAGCAGGTTGTTGAGGTATGAGCAGTTCTTC.

The sample holds many counts of this clonotype. The chain recombines TRBV6-2 or TRBV6-3 with TRBJ1-4; D may be TRBD1 (5 bases). The CDR3 covers 13 residues. Germline CDR1 reads MNHEY; CDR2 reads SVGEGT. Deletions cut 9 bases from V and 14 bases from J, with 22 bases between. This CDR3 is CASHAGGGPELFF. The CDR3 bases are TGTGCCAGTCACGCCGGGGGAGGACCAGAGCTGTTTTTT.

A few counts support this clonotype. The chain is built from TRBV5-4 and TRBJ2-1; D unresolved. V was trimmed by 4 bases and J by 7 bases, leaving 9 bases between them. Germline values: CDR1 SGHNT, CDR2 YYREEE (reference sequence). This CDR3 has 12 amino acids. This CDR3 reads CASSPPGNEQFF. The CDR3, as DNA: TGTGCCAGCAGCCCCCCAGGAAATGAGCAGTTCTTC.

This chain links TRBV10-3 with TRBJ2-2; D is tentatively TRBD1 or TRBD2 (5 bases each). The CDR3 loop spans 15 amino acids. Looked up from germline, CDR1 is ENHRY and CDR2 is SYGVKD. The ends were cut back, 3 bases at V and 4 bases at J, with 12 bases in the middle. The CDR3 here is CAISDPPGATGELFF. The CDR3 nucleotides are TGTGCCATCAGTGATCCCCCCGGGGCCACCGGGGAGCTGTTTTTT.

This clonotype was seen more than once but under ten times. The chain has TRBV4-1 and TRBJ1-1; D unresolved. Germline loops: CDR1 MGHRA, CDR2 YSYEKL. V was clipped by 0 bases and J by 0 bases, with 11 bases between them. This CDR3 is built from 16 residues. CDR3 sequence (DNA): TGCGCCAGCAGCCAAGAGCAAGGCGGAATGAACACTGAAGCTTTCTTT. This gives the protein CASSQEQGGMNTEAFF.